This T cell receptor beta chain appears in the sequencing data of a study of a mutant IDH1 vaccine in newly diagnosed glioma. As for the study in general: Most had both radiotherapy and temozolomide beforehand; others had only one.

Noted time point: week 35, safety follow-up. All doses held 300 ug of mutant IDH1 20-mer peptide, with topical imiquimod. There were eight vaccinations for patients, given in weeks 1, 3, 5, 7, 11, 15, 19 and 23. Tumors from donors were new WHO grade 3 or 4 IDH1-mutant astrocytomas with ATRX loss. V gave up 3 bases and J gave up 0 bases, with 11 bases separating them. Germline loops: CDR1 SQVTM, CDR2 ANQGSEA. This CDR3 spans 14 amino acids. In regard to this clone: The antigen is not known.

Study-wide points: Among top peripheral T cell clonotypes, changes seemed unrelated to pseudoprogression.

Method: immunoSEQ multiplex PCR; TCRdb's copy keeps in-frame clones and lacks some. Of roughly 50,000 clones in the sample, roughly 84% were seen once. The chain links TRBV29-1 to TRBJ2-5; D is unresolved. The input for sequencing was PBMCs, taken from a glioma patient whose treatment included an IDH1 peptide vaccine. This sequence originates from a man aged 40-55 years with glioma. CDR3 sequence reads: CSVEGRMYQETQYF. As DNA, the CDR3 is TGCAGCGTTGAGGGCAGGATGTACCAAGAGACCCAGTACTTC.